This T cell receptor beta chain was captured in a study of cytomegalovirus exposure and HLA in healthy donors. This CDR3 region has 15 residues. Germline loops: CDR1 SGHTA, CDR2 FQGTGA. Trimming stripped 4 bases from V and 5 bases from J, with 17 bases between. About this clone: Since no conserved phenylalanine or tryptophan closes the CDR3, a read error is the likely cause.

Primers for the PCR totalled 60 Vbeta and 13 Jbeta. Sequencing used immunoSEQ multiplex PCR; TCRdb keeps in-frame clones, though not all of them. The sample has about 180,000 clones, over 65% seen once; the top ten hold about 1.6%. The chain links TRBV7-3 to TRBJ1-1, with D perhaps TRBD1 (5 bases). This TCR derives from a man younger than 35 in good health and CMV-seronegative. Material for sequencing was PBMCs. Here the CDR3 reads CASSSMAGGNTEAFL. Written as DNA, the CDR3 is TGTGCCAGCAGCTCTATGGCGGGGGGTAATACTGAAGCTTTCCTT.